This entry concerns a single TCR beta chain. Its antigen specificity is not known. The sequenced fragment ends 3 residues before the CDR3 boundary, so the rest is inferred from the germline J gene. The immunoSEQ assay was used for deep sequencing of the TCR beta chain. Per the source publication's procedure: Only productive TCR beta rearrangements were used to compute clonotype frequencies. What TCRdb holds here is the immuneACCESS table cut down to in-frame rearrangements. Part of the clones is not present; checked against another copy, under half of the missing clones reflect an unresolved V gene, and the others are unexplained. V and J calls and clone size come straight from that table; D and trimming were deduced from the DNA. This sample's listing comprises 25,000 to 30,000 clones. The ten largest account for 1.9% of the sample. The germline V gene encodes CDR1 DFQATT and CDR2 SNEGSKA (reference sequence). Counted from cysteine to phenylalanine, this CDR3 has 14 amino acids. Only the CDR3 bases that were read are kept: 33 of them, in frame from base 1. The germline V and J ends show losses of 3 bases and 9 bases respectively, and no gene match explains 10 bases of the junction.

This record belongs to a study of TET2 disruption in CD19-targeted CAR T cells (dated by TCRdb to 2016 to 2019). Describing the broader study: Sample numbers were set by the original clinical trial design and sample availability, with no additional inclusion criteria.

What the study reported, not specific to this receptor: Conclusions about the patient's CAR T cells rested on extensive analysis of a single subject.

Taken with the paper, the label for treatment or condition translates to: autologous CTL019 cells: CD19 CAR with 4-1BB and CD3 zeta domains. The CD19 CAR incorporated TCR zeta and 4-1BB costimulatory signaling domains. T cells for CTL019 manufacturing were collected from peripheral blood by leukapheresis. The DNeasy Blood and Tissue Kit was used to extract genomic DNA from pre-infusion T cells, peripheral blood, or sorted post-infusion T cells. The chain joins TRBV20-1 to TRBJ2-1; 8 nucleotides in the junction match TRBD2. This sequence was found in a man in his sixties or seventies with chronic lymphocytic leukemia. This material consisted of CD8- CAR+ T cells sorted from cultured blood T cells, taken for CD19 CAR T cell therapy. This sample's cell subset or site label indicates: CD8-negative CAR-positive T cells from the infusion product. The CDR3 region has the sequence CSARAGGAQTEQFF. The part of the CDR3 DNA that was read is TGCAGTGCTAGGGCGGGGGGAGCCCAGACTGAG.